This TCR beta chain came from a study of OX40 agonist ivuxolimab in advanced cancers. Germline V CDR1 and CDR2: SSHAT, FNYEAQ (reference sequence). CDR3 length: 16 residues. The method was immunoSEQ multiplex PCR; TCRdb's version includes in-frame clones alone and lacks a portion of them. The sample holds 20,000 to 25,000 clones, around 83% seen once. In its sample, this clone was seen once. An end of the junction does not agree with germline; a read error may underlie this. The chain uses TRBV7-7 and TRBJ2-1; the D gene is possibly TRBD2 (6 bases). The clonotype comes from an adult with an advanced solid tumor such as melanoma, head and neck, liver or kidney cancer. The sequencing here drew on CD4+ or CD8+ T cells sorted from blood, taken in a trial of the OX40 agonist ivuxolimab. CDR3 protein: CASSLARGRGYNEQFF. CDR3 bases: TGTGCTAGCAGCTTAGCTCGGGGTCGGGGGTACAATGAGCAGTTCTTC.